Listed below are T cell receptor beta chains from one sample, sequenced in a study of cytomegalovirus exposure and HLA in healthy donors. TCRdb's table, derived via immunoSEQ multiplex PCR, lists solely in-frame clones and lacks some. The sample yields approximately 93,000 clones, nearly 80% seen once. Sequencing input: PBMCs. The source of these receptors is a woman aged 40 to 55 in good health and CMV-seronegative. Both conserved end residues are part of each CDR3. The D gene is left open where the match is weak. Where a row states a size, it is once, few, many or the class of an expanded clone; other rows omit it.

clone_size	j_call	d_call	cdr3_length	v_call	cdr3_nt	cdr3_aa
NA	TRBJ1-2	NA	14	TRBV9	TGTGCCAGCAGCGTAGGGGGCATCAACTATGGCTACACCTTC	CASSVGGINYGYTF
few	TRBJ2-1	NA	14	TRBV2	TGTGCCAGCAGTGGGCGGTTGCGGTACAATGAGCAGTTCTTC	CASSGRLRYNEQFF
few	TRBJ1-4	TRBD1	16	TRBV5-1	TGCGCCAGCAGCTTCGGGGACAGGGGCACTAATGAAAAACTGTTTTTT	CASSFGDRGTNEKLFF
NA	TRBJ2-3	NA	15	TRBV7-2	TGTGCCAGCAGCTTAGACGGGGTGAGCACAGATACGCAGTATTTT	CASSLDGVSTDTQYF
NA	TRBJ1-3	TRBD1	15	TRBV5-5	TGTGCCAGCAGCCAAAACAGGGGGTCTGGAAACACCATATATTTT	CASSQNRGSGNTIYF
few	TRBJ1-1	TRBD1	14	TRBV11-2	TGTGCCAGCAGCTCCCGGACAGGGGGCGGTGAAGCTTTCTTT	CASSSRTGGGEAFF
NA	TRBJ2-7	TRBD1	15	TRBV5-1	TGCGCCAGCAGCTATCGACAGGGTACCTCCTACGAGCAGTACTTC	CASSYRQGTSYEQYF
NA	TRBJ1-1	NA	16	TRBV7-2	TGTGCCAGCAGCCTCTCTTCAGTAGGGGCGAACACTGAAGCTTTCTTT	CASSLSSVGANTEAFF
NA	TRBJ1-5	NA	15	TRBV21-1	TGTGCCAGCAGCAAAAGGCCAGGGCGCAATCAGCCCCAGCATTTT	CASSKRPGRNQPQHF
NA	TRBJ2-5	NA	14	TRBV5-1	TGCGCCAGCAGCTTCGGCAGCGGCCAAGAGACCCAGTACTTC	CASSFGSGQETQYF
NA	TRBJ1-6	NA	12	TRBV5-4	TGTGCCAGCAGCGTCGATAATTCACCCCTCCACTTT	CASSVDNSPLHF
NA	TRBJ1-6	TRBD1	15	TRBV7-3	TGTGCCAGCAGCCCCACCGGGACAGATAATTCACCCCTCCACTTT	CASSPTGTDNSPLHF
NA	TRBJ1-2	NA	13	TRBV6-5	TGTGCCAGCAGTTACGGACAGATCTATGGCTACACCTTC	CASSYGQIYGYTF
once	TRBJ2-7	TRBD2	16	TRBV27	TGTGCCAGCAGTTTTCGAGGAGGGCTAGCGGTCTACGAGCAGTACTTC	CASSFRGGLAVYEQYF
NA	TRBJ1-2	NA	12	TRBV11-2	TGTGCCAGCAGCTTCGGGAGCTATGGCTACACCTTC	CASSFGSYGYTF
few	TRBJ1-5	TRBD1	14	TRBV2	TGTGCCAGCGGCGAGGACAGGGGGCACCAGCCCCAGCATTTT	CASGEDRGHQPQHF
NA	TRBJ2-2	TRBD1	15	TRBV5-1	TGCGCCAGCAGCTTAACAGGGGGCGCGATCGGGGAGCTGTTTTTT	CASSLTGGAIGELFF
NA	TRBJ2-7	NA	14	TRBV27	TGTGCCAGCAGTTTGATGGGGCTCCCCTACGAGCAGTACTTC	CASSLMGLPYEQYF
NA	TRBJ1-4	NA	16	TRBV5-4	TGTGCCAGCAGCCAGGCGGGGGTCGGGACTAATGAAAAACTGTTTTTT	CASSQAGVGTNEKLFF
NA	TRBJ2-2	NA	12	TRBV6-5	TGTGCCAGCAGCCGAGACACCGGGGAGCTGTTTTTT	CASSRDTGELFF
once	TRBJ2-4	NA	20	TRBV6-1	TGTGCCAGCAGTGGATTGTCGACAGGCCCGCGAATTCTAGCCAAAAACATTCAGTACTTC	CASSGLSTGPRILAKNIQYF
NA	TRBJ2-1	NA	17	TRBV10-2	TGCGCCAGCAGTGAGTCCGCCAGCGGGTCTTCCTACAATGAGCAGTTCTTC	CASSESASGSSYNEQFF
NA	TRBJ1-1	NA	14	TRBV30	TGTGCCTGGAGTGTCGGAGGAAGAAGCGCTGAAGCTTTCTTT	CAWSVGGRSAEAFF
NA	TRBJ2-3	NA	11	TRBV20-1	TGCGGGGGACAAGTTAAGGATACGCAGTATTTT	CGGQVKDTQYF
NA	TRBJ1-3	NA	13	TRBV5-8	TGTGCCAGCAGTCAGACAGGTTCCGCCGGCATATATTTT	CASSQTGSAGIYF
NA	TRBJ2-7	TRBD2	16	TRBV15	TGTGCCACCAGCAAAACCGGGACTAGCGGGAGTAATGAGCAGTACTTC	CATSKTGTSGSNEQYF
NA	TRBJ1-2	NA	12	TRBV7-8	TGTGCCAGCAGCTTCGGGGACTATGGCTACACCTTC	CASSFGDYGYTF
few	TRBJ2-3	NA	17	TRBV19	TGTGCCAGTAGTATCCTCGGCCGGCGAAGGGGAACAGATACGCAGTATTTT	CASSILGRRRGTDTQYF
few	TRBJ1-3	NA	14	TRBV5-1	TGCGCCAGCAGCCGGGACAACTCTGGAAACACCATATATTTT	CASSRDNSGNTIYF
NA	TRBJ1-1	NA	14	TRBV11-3	TGTGCCAGCAGCCCGGGGGGCACGGGTTTGCAAGCTTTCTTT	CASSPGGTGLQAFF
NA	TRBJ2-3	TRBD2	17	TRBV5-6	TGTGCCAGCAGCTTCCTAGGGAGGGAGTACGGCACAGATACGCAGTATTTT	CASSFLGREYGTDTQYF
NA	TRBJ2-7	TRBD2	15	TRBV7-9	TGTGCCAGCAGCGCTGGACTAGCGGGCTCCTACGAGCAGTACTTC	CASSAGLAGSYEQYF
NA	TRBJ1-2	NA	15	TRBV27	TGTGCCAGCAGGCCTAGGTCTACCTCTTCACGAGGCTACACCTTC	CASRPRSTSSRGYTF
NA	TRBJ1-2	TRBD1	14	TRBV6-1	TGTGCCAGCAATGGTGCTAACAGGGGACAGGGCTACACCTTC	CASNGANRGQGYTF
NA	TRBJ2-1	TRBD2	15	TRBV5-4	TGTGCCAGCAGCTTTCCGGGACTAGCGGACAATGAGCAGTTCTTC	CASSFPGLADNEQFF
NA	TRBJ2-5	TRBD2	16	TRBV19	TGTGCCAGTAGTCGCGGGGGACTAGCGGTTGAAGAGACCCAGTACTTC	CASSRGGLAVEETQYF
NA	TRBJ2-3	NA	15	TRBV5-6	TGTGCCAGCAGCTTTCGAGGGCCTAGCACAGATACGCAGTATTTT	CASSFRGPSTDTQYF
NA	TRBJ2-2	NA	16	TRBV25-1	TGTGCCAGCAGTGGTTGGAGGGGGCAGGACACCGGGGAGCTGTTTTTT	CASSGWRGQDTGELFF
NA	TRBJ1-2	TRBD1	14	TRBV5-4	TGTGCCAGCAGCTTAGGCAACAGGGGGCGAGGCTACACCTTC	CASSLGNRGRGYTF
NA	TRBJ1-5	NA	15	TRBV5-1	TGCGCCAGCAGCTTGGTCGGAGGTCCCGATCAGCCCCAGCATTTT	CASSLVGGPDQPQHF
NA	TRBJ2-6	NA	13	TRBV28	TGTGCCAGCGGGAGGTCTGGGGCCAACGTCCTGACTTTC	CASGRSGANVLTF
NA	TRBJ1-2	TRBD1	16	TRBV7-2	TGTGCCAGCAGCTTAGCGTGGGACAGGGGATTCGGGGGCTACACCTTC	CASSLAWDRGFGGYTF
NA	TRBJ1-3	NA	14	TRBV28	TGCGCCAGCAGACCATCAGGGGCTTTAAACACCATATATTTT	CASRPSGALNTIYF
few	TRBJ2-1	NA	14	TRBV11-2	TGTGCCAGCAGCGCAGGGATCGGTTACAATGAGCAGTTCTTC	CASSAGIGYNEQFF
once	TRBJ2-2	NA	16	TRBV7-9	TGTGCCAGCAGCTCCCCCGGGACTGCGAACACCGGGGAGCTGTTTTTT	CASSSPGTANTGELFF
NA	TRBJ2-2	NA	13	TRBV7-7	TGTGCCAGCAGCTTAGATCCGGCCGGGGAGCTGTTTTTT	CASSLDPAGELFF
once	TRBJ2-5	TRBD2	14	TRBV30	TGTGCCTGGAGTCTTGCGGGAGTTGTAGAGACCCAGTACTTC	CAWSLAGVVETQYF
NA	TRBJ2-2	TRBD1	15	TRBV28	TGTGCCAGCAGTATCAGGGGGCTAAGCACCGGGGAGCTGTTTTTT	CASSIRGLSTGELFF
few	TRBJ1-5	NA	15	TRBV6-5	TGTGCCAGCAGCCAGTCGGGGTCGGTCTATCAGCCCCAGCATTTT	CASSQSGSVYQPQHF
few	TRBJ2-2	TRBD2	19	TRBV5-4	TGTGCCAGCAGCTCTTCAAGACTAGCGGGAGGAGGGAACACCGGGGAGCTGTTTTTT	CASSSSRLAGGGNTGELFF
NA	TRBJ2-1	NA	13	TRBV6-5	TGTGCCAGCAGTACGCCCACTAGCCATGAGCAGTTCTTC	CASSTPTSHEQFF
NA	TRBJ1-5	TRBD1	14	TRBV29-1	TGCAGCGTTGAATCTGAGGCAGGGGGTCAGCCCCAGCATTTT	CSVESEAGGQPQHF
NA	TRBJ1-3	NA	15	TRBV28	TGTGCCAGCAGTTTGGGAGTCCGCTCTGGAAACACCATATATTTT	CASSLGVRSGNTIYF
NA	TRBJ1-1	NA	15	TRBV6-5	TGTGCCGTCTGCGGGAGTCCAGGGCGGGGCACTGAAGCTTTCTTT	CAVCGSPGRGTEAFF
NA	TRBJ1-1	NA	14	TRBV7-9	TGTGCCAGCAGCTTAGCAGTGGGACTGGGTGAAGCTTTCTTT	CASSLAVGLGEAFF